This record looks at one T cell receptor (beta chain) sequence and its context. What it recognizes is unknown. MiXCR, run by TCRdb on the 5' RACE reads, gives a single entry per CDR3 protein. The data hold about 350,000 distinct CDR3 sequences, with approximately 15% observed a single time. The sample belongs to a study of T-cell memory formation after mild COVID-19. Study-wide background: Largely donor-specific sequence clusters came from a couple of donors.

The study, taken as a whole, reports: The finding that pre-infection memory included some responding clones suggested that cross-reactive memory joined.

The V segment lost 4 bases and the J segment 1 base; nucleotides outside the gene matches: 8. The V gene's germline CDR1 is KGHDR and CDR2 SFDVKD. The CDR3 consists of 16 residues. This chain links TRBV24-1 with TRBJ2-5; 7 nucleotides match TRBD1. This receptor was taken from a man aged 18 to 29 who had mild COVID-19 (a few samples of this study predate the infection). Cell type and time point are not known. The sample comprised PBMCs or a T cell subset sorted from them (not recorded which). CDR3 protein: CATSDPGQASQETQYF. DNA of the CDR3: TGTGCCACCAGTGACCCCGGACAGGCGAGCCAAGAGACCCAGTACTTC.